One TCR beta chain is described in this entry. This entry is derived from a study of control samples from healthy donors and cancer patients. J was trimmed by 1 base and V by 4 bases; bases with no gene match: 4. The CDR3 spans 15 residues. Germline lookup yields CDR1 SNHLY and CDR2 FYNNEI. Using immunoSEQ multiplex PCR, the repertoire was profiled, and TCRdb retains in-frame clones only, with some absent. The table has around 100,000 clones, roughly 92% seen once. Sequencing was done on a sample of blood. The rearrangement uses TRBV2 and TRBJ1-1; TRBD1 matches 9 bases. The sequence was obtained from a human donor in good health. The donor label of this sample is uncertain. The CDR3 bases are TGTGCCAGCAGTGGACCGGGACAGGGGAACACTGAAGCTTTCTTT. As protein: CASSGPGQGNTEAFF.